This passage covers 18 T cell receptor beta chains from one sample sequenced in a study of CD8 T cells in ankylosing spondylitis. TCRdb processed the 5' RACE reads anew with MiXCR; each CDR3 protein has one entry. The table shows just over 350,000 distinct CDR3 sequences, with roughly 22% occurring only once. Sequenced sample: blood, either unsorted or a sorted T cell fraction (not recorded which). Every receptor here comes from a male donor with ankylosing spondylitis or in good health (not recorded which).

CDR3 region: CASSPLGRGSEQFF. The CDR3 coding sequence is TGTGCCAGCAGTCCCCTTGGACGGGGTTCTGAGCAGTTCTTC. The chain uses TRBV6-2 or TRBV6-3 and TRBJ2-1, with D possibly being TRBD2 (5 bases). The CDR3 loop spans 14 amino acids. The V end was cut by 5 bases, the J end by 9 bases, with 17 bases between. Germline V gene sequence: CDR1 MNHEY, CDR2 SVGEGT.

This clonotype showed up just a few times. The CDR3 region is CASTHSGSSYNSPLHF. CDR3 coding DNA: TGTGCCAGCACCCATTCGGGGAGCTCCTATAATTCACCCCTCCACTTT. V is TRBV6-1 and J is TRBJ1-6; no clear D gene. V dropped 7 bases and J dropped 0 bases, with 13 bases sitting between them. There are 16 residues in the CDR3. Germline V CDR1 and CDR2: MNHNS, SASEGT.

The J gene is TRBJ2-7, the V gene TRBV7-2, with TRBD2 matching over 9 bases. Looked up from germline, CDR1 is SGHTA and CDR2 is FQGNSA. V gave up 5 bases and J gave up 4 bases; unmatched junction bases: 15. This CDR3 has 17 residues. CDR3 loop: CASSHPSGTSLRYEQYF. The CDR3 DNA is TGTGCCAGCAGCCATCCATCAGGGACTAGCTTAAGATACGAGCAGTACTTC.

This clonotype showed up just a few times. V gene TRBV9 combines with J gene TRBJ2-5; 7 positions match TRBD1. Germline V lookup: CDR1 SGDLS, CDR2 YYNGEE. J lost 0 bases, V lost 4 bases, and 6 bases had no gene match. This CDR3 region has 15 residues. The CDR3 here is CASSSGTANQETQYF. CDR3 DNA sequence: TGTGCCAGCAGCTCCGGGACAGCCAACCAAGAGACCCAGTACTTC. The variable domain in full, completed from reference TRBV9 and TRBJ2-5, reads DSGVTQTPKHLITATGQRVTLRCSPRSGDLSVYWYQQSLDQGLQFLIQYYNGEERAKGNILERFSAQQFPDLHSELNLSSLELGDSALYFCASSSGTANQETQYFGPGTRLLVL.

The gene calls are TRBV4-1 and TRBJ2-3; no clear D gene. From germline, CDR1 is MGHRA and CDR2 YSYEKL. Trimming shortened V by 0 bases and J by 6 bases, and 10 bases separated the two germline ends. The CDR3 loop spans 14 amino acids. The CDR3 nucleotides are TGCGCCAGCAGCCAAGAGGGTGGGTGGGATACGCAGTATTTT. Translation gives CASSQEGGWDTQYF.

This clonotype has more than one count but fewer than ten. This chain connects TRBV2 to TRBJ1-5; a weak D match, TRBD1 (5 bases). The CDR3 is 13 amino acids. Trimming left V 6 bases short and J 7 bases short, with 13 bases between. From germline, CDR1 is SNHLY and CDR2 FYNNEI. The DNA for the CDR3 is TGTGCCAGCAGCGAGGAGGGGAGCCAGCCCCAGCATTTT. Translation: CASSEEGSQPQHF.

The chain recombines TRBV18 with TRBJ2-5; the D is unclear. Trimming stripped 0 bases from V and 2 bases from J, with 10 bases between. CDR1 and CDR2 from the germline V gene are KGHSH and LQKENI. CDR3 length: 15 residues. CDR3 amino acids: CASSPPFLEQETQYF. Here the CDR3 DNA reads TGTGCCAGCTCACCACCGTTTCTGGAACAAGAGACCCAGTACTTC.

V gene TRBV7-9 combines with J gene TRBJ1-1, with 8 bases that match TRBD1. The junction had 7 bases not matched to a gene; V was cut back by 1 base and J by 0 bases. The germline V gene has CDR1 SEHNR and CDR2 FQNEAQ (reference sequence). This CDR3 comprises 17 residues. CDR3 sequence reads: CASSLGAGGFLNTEAFF. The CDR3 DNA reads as TGTGCCAGCAGCTTAGGAGCAGGGGGCTTTTTGAACACTGAAGCTTTCTTT.

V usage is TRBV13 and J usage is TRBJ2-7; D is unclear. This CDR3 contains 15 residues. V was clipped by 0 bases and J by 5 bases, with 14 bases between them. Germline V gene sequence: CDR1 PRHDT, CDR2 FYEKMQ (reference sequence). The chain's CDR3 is CASSLGLVFLNEQYF. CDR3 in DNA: TGTGCCAGCAGCTTAGGCCTAGTCTTCCTGAACGAGCAGTACTTC.

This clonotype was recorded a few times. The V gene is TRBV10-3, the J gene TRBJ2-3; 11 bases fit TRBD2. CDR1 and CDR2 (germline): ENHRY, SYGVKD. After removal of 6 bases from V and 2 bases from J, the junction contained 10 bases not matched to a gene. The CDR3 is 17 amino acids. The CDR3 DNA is TGTGCCATCAGCACCGTGACTAGCGGGGAGAACACAGATACGCAGTATTTT. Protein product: CAISTVTSGENTDTQYF.

This CDR3 is CASTFLTGVPGELFF. The CDR3 DNA sequence: TGTGCCAGCACCTTCCTTACAGGGGTCCCCGGGGAGCTGTTTTTT. V is TRBV12-3 or TRBV12-4 and J is TRBJ2-2, with TRBD1 matching over 7 bases. J lost 6 bases, V lost 7 bases, and 11 bases had no gene match. This CDR3 is 15 amino acids long.

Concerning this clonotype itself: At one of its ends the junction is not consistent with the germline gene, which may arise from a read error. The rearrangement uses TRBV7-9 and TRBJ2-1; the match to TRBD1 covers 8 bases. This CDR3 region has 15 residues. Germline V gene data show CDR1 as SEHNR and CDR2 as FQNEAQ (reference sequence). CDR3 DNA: TGTGCCAGCAGCCAAGGGGGGACAGGCTACACTGAGCAGTTCTTC. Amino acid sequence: CASSQGGTGYTEQFF.

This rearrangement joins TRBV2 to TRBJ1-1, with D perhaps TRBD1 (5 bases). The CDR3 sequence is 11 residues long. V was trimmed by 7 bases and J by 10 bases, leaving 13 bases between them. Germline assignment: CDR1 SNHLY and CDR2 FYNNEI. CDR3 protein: CASTGVNPAFF. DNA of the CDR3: TGTGCCAGCACGGGGGTGAATCCAGCTTTCTTT.

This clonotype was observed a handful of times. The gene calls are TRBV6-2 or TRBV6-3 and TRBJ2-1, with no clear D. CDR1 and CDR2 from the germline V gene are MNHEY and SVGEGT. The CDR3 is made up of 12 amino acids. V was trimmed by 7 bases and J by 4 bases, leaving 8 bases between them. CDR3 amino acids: CASTGSYNEQFF. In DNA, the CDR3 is TGTGCCAGCACTGGCAGTTACAATGAGCAGTTCTTC.

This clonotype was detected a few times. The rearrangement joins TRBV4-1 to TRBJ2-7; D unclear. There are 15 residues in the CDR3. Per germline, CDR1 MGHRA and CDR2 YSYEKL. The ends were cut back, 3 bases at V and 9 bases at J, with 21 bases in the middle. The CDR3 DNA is TGCGCCAGCAGCCAGAGTCCCTTCGGGCGGTTGGGGCAGTACTTC. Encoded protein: CASSQSPFGRLGQYF.

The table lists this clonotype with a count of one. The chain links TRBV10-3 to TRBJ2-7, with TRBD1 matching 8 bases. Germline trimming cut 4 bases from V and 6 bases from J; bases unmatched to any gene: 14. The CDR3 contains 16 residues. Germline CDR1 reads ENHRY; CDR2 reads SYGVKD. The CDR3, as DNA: TGTGCCATCAGTGTAAAAGAGGGGACAGGACGACGCGAGCAGTACTTC. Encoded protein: CAISVKEGTGRREQYF.

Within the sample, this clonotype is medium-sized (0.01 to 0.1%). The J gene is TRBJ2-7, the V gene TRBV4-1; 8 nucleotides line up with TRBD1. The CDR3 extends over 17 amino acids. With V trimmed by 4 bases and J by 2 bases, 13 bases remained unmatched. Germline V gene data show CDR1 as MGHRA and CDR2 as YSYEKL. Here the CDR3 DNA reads TGCGCCAGCAGCCCCCGGGGGCTGACAGGGGAGGCCTACGAGCAGTACTTC. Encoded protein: CASSPRGLTGEAYEQYF.

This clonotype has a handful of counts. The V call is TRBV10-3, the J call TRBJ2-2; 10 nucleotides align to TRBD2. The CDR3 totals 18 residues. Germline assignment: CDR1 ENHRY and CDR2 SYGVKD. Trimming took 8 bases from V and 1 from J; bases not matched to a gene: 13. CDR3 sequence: CAIRPGLAGAENTGELFF. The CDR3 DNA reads TGTGCCATCCGGCCGGGGCTAGCGGGGGCCGAGAACACCGGGGAGCTGTTTTTT.